This TCR beta chain appears in the sequencing data of a study of CD8 T cells in Susac syndrome (dated by TCRdb to the late 2010s). About the study as a whole: Among the Susac syndrome patients who were sequenced, clinically active disease was present in about six and clinical remission was observed in eight. Susac syndrome patients were therapy-naive, on corticosteroids (some also receiving IVIg), or on IVIg alone at blood withdrawal. The study compared CD8+ T cell repertoire clonality among over 9 healthy donors, about 14 Susac syndrome patients and about 16 multiple sclerosis patients. Repertoire sequencing was used to test whether CD8+ T cell activation and differentiation in Susac syndrome was antigen driven.

The paper's findings and limits, for the study overall: Under 20 and five Susac-specific public clones were found in the total CD8+ and CD8+ TEMRA repertoires, respectively. The study acknowledged that relatively few individuals were included in the TCR sequencing and HLA analysis. Clonal expansion was seen in Susac syndrome CD8+ repertoires, peaking in CD8+ TEMRA cells and being greater in clinically active patients than in remitting ones.

Peripheral blood CD8+ and CD4+ T cells from healthy donors, Susac syndrome patients and multiple sclerosis patients were profiled using high-throughput TCR beta sequencing. Susac syndrome patients met recently defined diagnostic criteria for definite or probable disease. Bulk CD8+ and CD4+ T cells were purified magnetically by negative isolation, whereas CD8+ TEMRA cells were enriched by FACS. Blood was collected in EDTA tubes and processed within 24 hours, with PBMCs isolated through density gradient centrifugation. PBMCs intended for TCR sequencing were frozen in liquid nitrogen and were later thawed in a 37 degrees C water bath. The sorted or isolated CD4+, CD8+ and CD8+ TEMRA cells had a purity of 90% or higher. RNA was extracted with the RNeasy kit and 0.5 to 1 ug was reverse transcribed using random hexamers. The immunoSEQ multiplex PCR assay, covering 54 Vbeta and 13 Jbeta segments, was used to amplify TCR beta CDR3 regions. PCR amplification bias was corrected using a synthetic template baseline for primer optimization and computational correction. On the study's bioinformatics: Reads were annotated to V, D and J genes according to IMGT and were analyzed with immunoSEQ Analyzer, with only productive sequences retained. Clonality was computed as one minus Shannon entropy normalized by log2 of the number of productive unique sequences. Public and private clones were assessed among the 100 most prevalent clones of each patient and control. A clone was defined as Susac-specific if it was absent from the healthy and MS cohorts, from roughly 980 published viral clones and from other ImmuneACCESS disease sequences. The public sequencing data were trimmed at Q25 with fastp and processed into clonotypes with MiXCR by TCRdb, which kept only in-frame beta chains. CDR3 protein duplicates are merged, each entry listing the most common genes and DNA. TCRdb, not the original authors, processed these V and J calls. The sample profile shows tens of thousands of distinct CDR3 sequences; approximately 94% of them were found once. The ten largest clonotypes hold about 0.5% of the sample.

The cysteine opens and the phenylalanine closes a CDR3 of 16 amino acids. The entry retains the CDR3 DNA only, 48 bases that are in frame from base 1. Reading the germline V gene gives CDR1 SGHAT and CDR2 FQNNGV. V and J are truncated by 2 bases and 1 base respectively, leaving an intervening sequence of 13 bases. To note about this clonotype: No cognate antigen has been identified for it. Per-base quality was not reported, and no clone a single base away is much larger than it.

This sequence originates from a human donor with Susac syndrome. The specimen sequenced was CD8+ T cells from PBMCs. The chain uses TRBV11-2 and TRBJ2-3; TRBD2 is a weak D gene call, 5 bases matching. The CDR3 reads as follows: CASSLLEGPGTDTQYF. Read as DNA, the sequence is TGTGCCAGCAGCTTACTCGAGGGCCCGGGCACAGATACGCAGTATTTT. Where the CDR3 stops, the reference TRBV11-2 and TRBJ2-3 genes take over; the full variable domain is EAGVAQSPRYKIIEKRQSVAFWCNPISGHATLYWYQQILGQGPKLLIQFQNNGVVDDSQLPKDRFSAERLKGVDSTLKIQPAKLEDSAVYLCASSLLEGPGTDTQYFGPGTRLTVL.